The 20 T cell receptor beta chains below all came from one sample that was sequenced in a study of T cell repertoires in aging, cancer and after chemotherapy. Amplification of TCR beta used genomic DNA extracted from peripheral blood. Multiplex touch-down PCR with TRB-A/B primers amplified rearranged V-D-J TRB sequences. MiXCR, applied by TCRdb to the multiplex PCR reads, yields one record per CDR3 protein. The table has around 4,600 distinct CDR3 sequences, 21% seen once; the top ten hold around 14%. The specimen sequenced was blood. These TCRs come from a human donor with a blood cancer.

This clonotype occurred a few times. V usage is TRBV7-9 and J usage is TRBJ1-2; D not resolved. The CDR3 runs to 12 residues. Trimming cost V 4 bases and J 4 bases, with 7 bases left between them. Per germline, CDR1 SEHNR and CDR2 FQNEAQ (reference sequence). The CDR3, as DNA: TGTGCCAGCAGCTCTGGACTCTATGGCTACACCTTC. The encoded protein is CASSSGLYGYTF.

The V call is TRBV20-1, the J call TRBJ2-3; D is uncertain. Trimming stripped 2 bases from V and 3 bases from J, with 12 bases between. The CDR3 extends over 14 amino acids. The V gene's germline CDR1 is DFQATT and CDR2 SNEGSKA (reference sequence). Here the CDR3 DNA reads TGCAGTGCTAGACAGCCGGTGAGGACAGATACGCAGTATTTT. Translated: CSARQPVRTDTQYF.

This clonotype came up a few times. The chain has TRBV5-4 and TRBJ1-2, with 8 bases that match TRBD1. CDR3 length: 14 residues. With V trimmed by 4 bases and J by 2 bases, 4 bases remained unmatched. Per the germline V gene, CDR1 is SGHNT and CDR2 is YYREEE (reference sequence). CDR3 coding DNA: TGTGCCAGCAGCCCGGGGACAGGAAACTATGGCTACACCTTC. This gives the protein CASSPGTGNYGYTF.

This clonotype is categorized as medium-sized. The V and J genes are TRBV19 and TRBJ1-2; 10 nucleotides align to TRBD1. Germline loops: CDR1 LNHDA, CDR2 SQIVND (reference sequence). The trim removed 6 bases at V and 12 bases at J, leaving 10 bases unmatched. The CDR3 covers 13 residues. CDR3 amino acids: CASSAGRDRGNTF. CDR3 nucleotides: TGTGCCAGTAGCGCCGGGCGGGACAGGGGTAACACCTTC.

This clonotype is medium-sized. V is TRBV11-1 and J is TRBJ2-1; perhaps TRBD1 as D (6 bases). Germline assignment: CDR1 SGHAT and CDR2 FQDESV (reference sequence). V lost 5 bases, J lost 1 base, and 12 bases lay in between. There are 15 residues in the CDR3. CDR3: CASSTRQVSYNEQFF. The CDR3, as DNA: TGTGCCAGCAGCACTCGACAGGTTTCCTACAATGAGCAGTTCTTC.

Of note for this clonotype: A much larger clone sits a single nucleotide away, making a read error possible. The chain uses TRBV30 and TRBJ1-6, with 7 bases aligning to TRBD1. The CDR3 length is 14 residues. CDR1 and CDR2 from the germline V gene are GTSNPN and SVGIG (reference sequence). V gave up 5 bases and J gave up 6 bases; unmatched junction bases: 7. CDR3 region: CAWHRGQINSPLHF. In DNA form, the CDR3 reads TGTGCCTGGCATCGGGGACAGATTAATTCACCCCTCCACTTT.

J is TRBJ2-7 and V is TRBV24-1, with a tentative D call TRBD2 (5 bases). CDR1 and CDR2 from the germline V gene are KGHDR and SFDVKD. This CDR3 region has 12 residues. V gave up 4 bases and J gave up 6 bases, with 9 bases separating them. The CDR3 DNA sequence: TGTGCCACCAGTGACGGTCGGGGCGAGCAGTACTTC. It specifies CATSDGRGEQYF.

A few counts support this clonotype. This chain uses TRBV12-3 or TRBV12-4 with TRBJ1-5, with D hard to call. Trimming removed 4 bases at V and 4 bases at J, with 8 bases between. The CDR3 contains 13 residues. The CDR3 spells CASSSRMNQPQHF. CDR3 bases: TGTGCCAGCAGTTCCCGGATGAATCAGCCCCAGCATTTT.

By sample fraction, this clonotype is medium-sized. The chain employs TRBV18 and TRBJ2-2; tentatively, D is TRBD1 (5 bases). Germline V CDR1 and CDR2: KGHSH, LQKENI. The CDR3 totals 16 residues. V was cut by 1 base and J by 6 bases, with 15 bases left in between. CDR3 loop: CASSPRGLSGAGELFF. In DNA, the CDR3 is TGTGCCAGCTCACCACGGGGCTTATCCGGAGCCGGGGAGCTGTTTTTT.

This rearrangement joins TRBV9 to TRBJ2-7; 7 bases match TRBD2. With 4 bases clipped from V and 0 bases from J, the junction kept 4 bases outside the gene matches. Germline lookup yields CDR1 SGDLS and CDR2 YYNGEE. This CDR3 contains 14 residues. CDR3 residues: CASSPGLVSYEQYF. CDR3 DNA sequence: TGTGCCAGCAGCCCAGGACTAGTCTCCTACGAGCAGTACTTC.

Regarding this clonotype: A much larger clone sits a single nucleotide away, making a read error possible. The CDR3 region is CASCLRQGVVQPQHF. In nucleotides, the CDR3 is TGTGCCAGCTGCTTACGACAGGGCGTCGTTCAGCCCCAGCATTTT. The V and J genes are TRBV5-1 and TRBJ1-5, with 7 bases aligning to TRBD1. The germline CDR1 and CDR2 sequences are SGHRS and YFSETQ. CDR3 length equals 15 residues.

The rearrangement links TRBV20-1 to TRBJ2-7; maybe TRBD2 (7 bases). Germline CDR1 reads DFQATT; CDR2 reads SNEGSKA (reference sequence). The CDR3 has 15 amino acids. Trimming took 2 bases from V and 2 from J, leaving 16 bases between them. The CDR3 reads CSARIPAGTTYEQYF. CDR3 nucleotide sequence: TGCAGTGCTAGAATCCCAGCGGGGACAACCTACGAGCAGTACTTC.

In its sample, this clonotype was seen a few times. The J gene is TRBJ2-7, the V gene TRBV12-3 or TRBV12-4; no clear D. The CDR3 totals 12 residues. The V gene lost 7 bases and the J gene lost 3 bases, with 10 bases spanning the gap. CDR3 coding DNA: TGTGCCAGCAACCCGACCCGCTACGAGCAGTACTTC. It yields the protein CASNPTRYEQYF.

The chain combines TRBV7-2 with TRBJ2-7; TRBD1 matches at 7 bases. The J segment lost 9 bases and the V segment lost 2 bases, leaving 7 bases of the junction unmatched. This CDR3 region has 13 residues. Per the germline V gene, CDR1 is SGHTA and CDR2 is FQGNSA. CDR3 DNA sequence: TGTGCCAGCAGCTTAAAGGGGGCCCCCGCGCAGTACTTC. Its translation is CASSLKGAPAQYF.

Notes on this clonotype: A much larger clone differs from this one at a single base, so this may be a read error. The chain carries TRBV6-5 and TRBJ1-2; D ambiguous. The CDR3 is made up of 13 amino acids. The germline V gene has CDR1 MNHEY and CDR2 SVGAGI. The CDR3 nucleotides read TGTGCCGGCAGTTACTCCGCGTCCTCTGGCTACACCTTC. It specifies CAGSYSASSGYTF.

This clonotype turned up a few times. This chain links TRBV23-1 with TRBJ2-3, with D uncertain. TRBV23-1 is marked as an open reading frame, function uncertain. V was shortened by 2 bases and J by 2 bases, with 11 bases between the two germline ends. The CDR3 contains 15 residues. The chain's CDR3 is CASSQTGQDTDTQYF. The CDR3 DNA is TGCGCCAGCAGTCAAACTGGGCAGGACACAGATACGCAGTATTTT.

In its sample, this clonotype is medium-sized. Written as DNA, the CDR3 is TGTGCCAGCAGCCCCACCCGGGACAGGGGGCAGTACTTC. It codes for CASSPTRDRGQYF. The chain employs TRBV6-5 and TRBJ2-7; 10 nucleotides agree with TRBD1. V was clipped by 6 bases and J by 9 bases; unmatched bases: 8. From germline, CDR1 is MNHEY and CDR2 SVGAGI. The CDR3 length is 13 residues.

Concerning this clonotype: A much more abundant neighbour one base away suggests this may be a read error. The genes are TRBV19 and TRBJ2-7; TRBD2 might be the D (5 bases). The CDR3 loop spans 13 amino acids. The V gene's germline CDR1 is LNHDA and CDR2 SQIVND (reference sequence). Deletions cut 3 bases from V and 7 bases from J, with 13 bases between. CDR3 sequence reads: CASSIWTPREQYF. As DNA, the CDR3 is TGTGCCAGTAGTATTTGGACTCCTCGGGAGCAGTACTTC.

The gene calls are TRBV5-1 and TRBJ2-7; 8 nucleotides line up with TRBD1. The CDR3 length is 13 residues. Losses at the gene ends were 4 bases for V and 6 bases for J; bases not matched to a gene: 6. CDR1 and CDR2 from the germline V gene are SGHRS and YFSETQ. The CDR3 DNA sequence: TGCGCCAGCAGCCAGGACAGGGTCGGCGAGCAGTACTTC. This encodes CASSQDRVGEQYF.

CDR3 coding DNA: TGTGCCAGCAGGGCACAGGGATCCCGGAGCTCCTATAATTCACCCCTCCACTTT. This translates into CASRAQGSRSSYNSPLHF. This chain connects TRBV6-5 to TRBJ1-6; D might be TRBD1 (6 bases). In germline, CDR1 is MNHEY, CDR2 SVGAGI. The CDR3 runs to 18 residues. V shed 6 bases and J shed 0 bases, with 18 bases lying between them.